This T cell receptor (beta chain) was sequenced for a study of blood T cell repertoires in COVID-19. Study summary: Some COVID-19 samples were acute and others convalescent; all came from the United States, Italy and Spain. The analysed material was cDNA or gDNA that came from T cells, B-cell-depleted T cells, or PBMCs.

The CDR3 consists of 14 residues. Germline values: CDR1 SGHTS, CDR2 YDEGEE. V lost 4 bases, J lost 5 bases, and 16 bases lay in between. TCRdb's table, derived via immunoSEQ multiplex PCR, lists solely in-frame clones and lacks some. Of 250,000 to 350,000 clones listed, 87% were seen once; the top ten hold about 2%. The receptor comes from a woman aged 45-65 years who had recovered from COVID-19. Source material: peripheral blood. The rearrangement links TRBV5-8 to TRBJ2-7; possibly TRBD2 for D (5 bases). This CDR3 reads CASSHGLGLDEQYF. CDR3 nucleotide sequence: TGTGCCAGCAGCCATGGACTGGGCCTGGACGAGCAGTACTTC.